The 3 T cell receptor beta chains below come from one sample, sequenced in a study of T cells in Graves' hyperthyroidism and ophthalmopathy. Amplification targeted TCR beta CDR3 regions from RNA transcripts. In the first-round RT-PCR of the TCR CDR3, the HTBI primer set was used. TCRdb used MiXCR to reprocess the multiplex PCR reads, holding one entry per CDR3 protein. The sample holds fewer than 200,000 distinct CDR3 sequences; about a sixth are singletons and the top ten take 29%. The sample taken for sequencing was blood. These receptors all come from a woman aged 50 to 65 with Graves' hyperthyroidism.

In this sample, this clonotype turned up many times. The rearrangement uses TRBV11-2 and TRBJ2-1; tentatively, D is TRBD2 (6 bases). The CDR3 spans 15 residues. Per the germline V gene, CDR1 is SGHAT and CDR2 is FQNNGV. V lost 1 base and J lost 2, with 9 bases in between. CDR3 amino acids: CASSLGRGAYNEQFF. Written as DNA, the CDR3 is TGTGCCAGCAGCTTAGGCCGCGGGGCCTACAATGAGCAGTTCTTC.

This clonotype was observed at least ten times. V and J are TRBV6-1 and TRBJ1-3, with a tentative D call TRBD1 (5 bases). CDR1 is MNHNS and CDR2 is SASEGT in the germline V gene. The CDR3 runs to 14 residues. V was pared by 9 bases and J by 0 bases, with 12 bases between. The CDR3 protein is CASGGGYSGNTIYF. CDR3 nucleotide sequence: TGTGCCAGTGGGGGAGGGTACTCTGGAAACACCATATATTTT.

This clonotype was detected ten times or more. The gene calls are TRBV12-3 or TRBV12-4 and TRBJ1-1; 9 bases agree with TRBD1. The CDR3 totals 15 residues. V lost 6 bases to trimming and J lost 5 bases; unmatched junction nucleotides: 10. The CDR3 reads CASSRLGQGMTEAFF. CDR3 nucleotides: TGTGCCAGCAGCCGCCTGGGACAGGGCATGACTGAAGCTTTCTTT.